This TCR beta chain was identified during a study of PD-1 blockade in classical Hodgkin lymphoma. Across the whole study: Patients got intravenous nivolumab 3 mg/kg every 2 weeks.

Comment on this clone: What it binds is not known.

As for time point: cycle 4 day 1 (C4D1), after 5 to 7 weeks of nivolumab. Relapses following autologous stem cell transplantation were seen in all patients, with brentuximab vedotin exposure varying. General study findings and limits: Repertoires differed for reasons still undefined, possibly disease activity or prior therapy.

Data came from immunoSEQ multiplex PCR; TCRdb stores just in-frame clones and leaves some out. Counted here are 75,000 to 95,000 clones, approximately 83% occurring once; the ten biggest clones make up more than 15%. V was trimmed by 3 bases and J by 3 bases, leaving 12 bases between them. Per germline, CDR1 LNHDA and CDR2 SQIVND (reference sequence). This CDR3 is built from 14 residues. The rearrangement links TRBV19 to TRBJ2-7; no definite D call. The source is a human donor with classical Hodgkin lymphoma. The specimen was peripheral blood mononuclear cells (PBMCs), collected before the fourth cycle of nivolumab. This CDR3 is CASSITAVSYEQYF. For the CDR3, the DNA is TGTGCCAGTAGTATTACGGCAGTTAGCTACGAGCAGTACTTC.